This TCR beta chain stems from a study of blood T cells in healthy people across ages. Between the trimmed V and J ends, which lost 6 bases and 3 bases, there was a span of 15 bases. The CDR3 is 14 amino acids. Looked up from germline, CDR1 is MNHEY and CDR2 is SVGEGT. Using a J-beta primer mix together with a sample-barcoded 5' primer, a second PCR was run for about 6 to 12 cycles. TCRdb itself ran the 5' RACE reads through MiXCR, one entry per CDR3 protein. The table has fewer than 2,000,000 distinct CDR3 sequences, about 32% seen once; the top ten hold 11%. This clonotype occurred many times. One base away lies a much larger clone, so this may be a sequencing read error.

The TCR was taken from a woman between 25 and 40 years old in good health. The V call is TRBV6-2 or TRBV6-3, the J call TRBJ2-7; perhaps TRBD1 as D (6 bases). The sample was blood. The CDR3 DNA sequence: TGTGCCAGCAGGTCGAACAGGGAAGTCTACGAGCAGTACTTC. Translated, it gives CASRSNREVYEQYF.